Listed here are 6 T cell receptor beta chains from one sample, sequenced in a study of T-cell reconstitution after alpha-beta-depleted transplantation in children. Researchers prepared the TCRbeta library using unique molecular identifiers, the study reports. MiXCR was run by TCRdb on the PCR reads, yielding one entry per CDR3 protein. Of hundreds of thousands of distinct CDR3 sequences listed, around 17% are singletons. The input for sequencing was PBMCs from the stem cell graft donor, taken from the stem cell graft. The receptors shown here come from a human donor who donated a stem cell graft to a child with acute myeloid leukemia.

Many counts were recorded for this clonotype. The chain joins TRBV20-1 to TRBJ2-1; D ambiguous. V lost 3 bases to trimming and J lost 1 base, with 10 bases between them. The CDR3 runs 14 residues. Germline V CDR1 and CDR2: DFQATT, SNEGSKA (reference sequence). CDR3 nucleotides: TGCAGTGCTAGGATCGGTAGTTCCTACAATGAGCAGTTCTTC. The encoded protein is CSARIGSSYNEQFF.

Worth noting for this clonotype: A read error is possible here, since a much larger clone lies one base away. The CDR3 DNA follows: TGTGCCAGCAGTCACCGAGGTTCGGGCTCCTACAATGAGCAGTTCTTC. Translating gives CASSHRGSGSYNEQFF. The chain recombines TRBV6-5 with TRBJ2-1; D is ambiguous. The ends were cut back, 5 bases at V and 0 bases at J, with 14 bases in the middle. Germline CDR1 reads MNHEY; CDR2 reads SVGAGI. The CDR3 covers 16 residues.

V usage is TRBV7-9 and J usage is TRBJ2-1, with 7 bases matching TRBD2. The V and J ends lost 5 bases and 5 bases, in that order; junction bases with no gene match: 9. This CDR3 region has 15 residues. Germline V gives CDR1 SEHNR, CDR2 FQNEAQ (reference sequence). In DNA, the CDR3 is TGTGCCAGCAGCCTCGTCGGGGGGAACGACAATGAGCAGTTCTTC. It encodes CASSLVGGNDNEQFF.

The CDR3 spells CAISPASGANTGELFF. The CDR3 DNA sequence: TGTGCCATCAGTCCGGCTAGCGGGGCGAACACCGGGGAGCTGTTTTTT. The V call is TRBV10-3, the J call TRBJ2-2, with 9 bases lining up with TRBD2. The CDR3 is 16 amino acids. V dropped 5 bases and J dropped 0; count of bases not matched to a gene: 4. CDR1 ENHRY and CDR2 SYGVKD come from the germline V gene.

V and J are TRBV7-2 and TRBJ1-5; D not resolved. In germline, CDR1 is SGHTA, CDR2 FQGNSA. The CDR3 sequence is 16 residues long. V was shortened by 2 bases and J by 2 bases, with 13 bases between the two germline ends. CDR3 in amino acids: CASSLMGAGGNQPQHF. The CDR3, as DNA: TGTGCCAGCAGCTTAATGGGAGCTGGAGGCAATCAGCCCCAGCATTTT.

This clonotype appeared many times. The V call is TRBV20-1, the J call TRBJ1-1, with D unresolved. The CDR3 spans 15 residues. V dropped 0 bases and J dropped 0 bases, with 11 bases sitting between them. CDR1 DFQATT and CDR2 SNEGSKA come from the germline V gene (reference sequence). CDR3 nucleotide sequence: TGCAGTGCTAGAGATCAGGAGCGCATGAACACTGAAGCTTTCTTT. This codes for CSARDQERMNTEAFF.